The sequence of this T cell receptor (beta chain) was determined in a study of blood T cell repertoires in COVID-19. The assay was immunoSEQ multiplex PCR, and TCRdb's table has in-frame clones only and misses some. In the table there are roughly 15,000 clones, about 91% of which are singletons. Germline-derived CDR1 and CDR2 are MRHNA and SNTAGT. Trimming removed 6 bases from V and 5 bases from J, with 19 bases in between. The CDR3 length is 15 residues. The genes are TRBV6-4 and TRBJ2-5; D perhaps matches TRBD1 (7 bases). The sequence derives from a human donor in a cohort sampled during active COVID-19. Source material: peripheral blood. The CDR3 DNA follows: TGTGCCAGCAGCCCGGGGACAGACCGGGGGGAGACCCAGTACTTC. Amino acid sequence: CASSPGTDRGETQYF.